This record covers a single T cell receptor (beta chain). Ten or more counts support this clonotype. This clone's antigen is unknown. The sample holds no much larger clone one base away, and base qualities are not on file. Relative to germline, V is missing 6 bases and J is missing 8 bases, with 8 bases of the junction outside any gene match. Per the germline V gene, SNHLY is the CDR1 and FYNNEI is the CDR2. Measured from the cysteine to the phenylalanine, the CDR3 is 15 residues long. Of all the DNA, just the CDR3 is kept, 45 bases in frame from base 1. The data derive from a study of human T cells and chemical hapten exposure (dated by TCRdb to the early 2020s). Regarding the complete study: For sensitization, 2% DPC in acetone was applied to an approximately 2 cm by approximately 2 cm area of upper inner arm skin. Most of the patients in the cohort were female, and the cohort covered alopecia areata with under or over 50% scalp involvement, alopecia totalis and alopecia universalis. For TCR sequencing, blood came from 25 to 35 alopecia patients at anywhere from one to four time points (pre-sensitization, 2, 6 and 24 weeks). In alopecia patients, the study followed how the peripheral blood TCR repertoire changed in vivo over primary and secondary sensitization to diphenylcyclopropenone (DPC), a hapten. Libraries were pooled for sequencing, and per-sample TCR yields varied mainly because of small differences in library volumes within the pool. Patch tests used Finn chambers with 0.01% DPC on the upper back, scored after 6 days by International Contact Dermatitis Research Group standards. Blood was sampled from patients pre-sensitization (week 0) and at 2, 6 and about 24 weeks after DPC sensitization. Patients additionally received weekly therapeutic DPC doses to the scalp throughout the roughly 25-week study period. Broader findings and caveats from the paper: Alopecia, a presumed autoimmune disease, was present in all patients, so the immune response of the patients might differ from that of healthy individuals. After repeated subsampling, changes were observed in the strength of the expansion versus patch-test correlation and in the threshold at which the correlation became significant. Patch test score correlated positively with the number of PT1 expanded TCRs, reaching significance at thresholds 8, 16 and 32 but not at 4. Compared with pre-sensitization or healthy control sets, expanded TCRs formed significantly more large CDR3 similarity clusters, which is consistent with antigen-driven responses. DPC sensitization did not change how many TCRs were above 1 in 1000 frequency, and no evidence was found of alterations in global repertoire structure.

Library preparation used RACE. TCRdb records NextSeq 500 as the sequencer. During library preparation, unique molecular identifiers were attached to individual cDNA molecules so that TCRs could be counted in a quantitative, reproducible way. From each blood RNA sample, both TCR alpha and TCR beta chains were sequenced. The authors' pipeline ran thus. The median number of TCRs per sample was around 96,000, ranging from roughly 20,000 to 700,000. The Decombinator software suite was used to annotate V, J and CDR3 in the TCR reads. Every sample was subsampled to the same number of TCRs (28,000) for the PS versus PT1 abundance plots. Expanded TCRs were defined as absent before sensitization and observed at least eight times at the 2-week time point. TCRdb handled the public reads itself, with Q25 trimming in fastp and clone calling in MiXCR, and kept productive beta chains. CDR3 protein sequences are deduplicated, and each keeps its most common genes and DNA. Clone size and V and J calls follow TCRdb, not the original study. The sample has some 250,000 distinct CDR3 sequences on record, approximately 7.5% of them singletons. The ten largest clonotypes hold 1.2% of the sample.

The intended sense of this specimen's time point label: pre-sensitization, week 0. The meaning of the sample's treatment or condition label: therapeutic diphenylcyclopropenone sensitization with weekly scalp DPC. Blood at each patch-test visit was drawn before the patch test was applied. Patients were eligible if aged 18 to 70, diagnosed with alopecia and judged suitable for DPC therapy, and pregnant patients were excluded. Unfractionated whole blood was collected in Tempus Blood RNA tubes, and total RNA was extracted from that blood. The sequencing here drew on whole blood, taken in connection with sensitization to the hapten diphenylcyclopropenone (DPC). Rearrangement joined TRBV2 to TRBJ2-1; 12 junctional bases match TRBD2. This receptor was taken from a man aged 18 to 30 with alopecia areata. Some clones in this sample may be carry-over from other donors' samples. At the DNA level, the sequence is TGTGCCAGCAGGCTATCTAGCGGGGGGGCCCATGAGCAGTTCTTC. Its protein reads: CASRLSSGGAHEQFF.